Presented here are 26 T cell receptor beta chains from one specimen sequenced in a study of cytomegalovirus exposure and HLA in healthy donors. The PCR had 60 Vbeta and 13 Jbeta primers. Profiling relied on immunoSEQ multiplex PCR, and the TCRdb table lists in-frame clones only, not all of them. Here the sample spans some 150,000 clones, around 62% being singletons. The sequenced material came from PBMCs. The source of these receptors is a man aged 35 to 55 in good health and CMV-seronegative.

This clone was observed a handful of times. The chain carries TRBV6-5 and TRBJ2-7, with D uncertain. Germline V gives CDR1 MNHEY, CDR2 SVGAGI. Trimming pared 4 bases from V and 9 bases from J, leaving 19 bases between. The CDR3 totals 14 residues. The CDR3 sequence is CASSLQLPPTRQYF. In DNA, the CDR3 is TGTGCCAGCAGTTTACAGCTTCCGCCTACGCGGCAGTACTTC.

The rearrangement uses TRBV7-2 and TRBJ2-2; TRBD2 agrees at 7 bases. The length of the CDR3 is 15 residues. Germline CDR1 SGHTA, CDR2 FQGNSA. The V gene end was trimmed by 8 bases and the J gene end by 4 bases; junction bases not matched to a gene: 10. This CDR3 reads CASALGGSVTGELFF. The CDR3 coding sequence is TGTGCCAGCGCACTGGGGGGGAGTGTCACCGGGGAGCTGTTTTTT.

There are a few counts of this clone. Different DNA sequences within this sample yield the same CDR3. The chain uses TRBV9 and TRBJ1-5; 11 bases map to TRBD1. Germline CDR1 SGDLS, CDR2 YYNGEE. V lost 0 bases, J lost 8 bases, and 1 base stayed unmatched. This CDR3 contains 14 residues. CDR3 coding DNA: TGTGCCAGCAGCGTAGGGGACAGGGGGAAGCCCCAGCATTTT. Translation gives CASSVGDRGKPQHF.

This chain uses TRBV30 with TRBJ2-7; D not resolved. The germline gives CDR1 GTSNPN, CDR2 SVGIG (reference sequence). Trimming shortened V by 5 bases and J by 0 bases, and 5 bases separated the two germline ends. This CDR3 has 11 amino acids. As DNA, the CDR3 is TGTGCCTGGGCGCACTCCTACGAGCAGTACTTC. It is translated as CAWAHSYEQYF.

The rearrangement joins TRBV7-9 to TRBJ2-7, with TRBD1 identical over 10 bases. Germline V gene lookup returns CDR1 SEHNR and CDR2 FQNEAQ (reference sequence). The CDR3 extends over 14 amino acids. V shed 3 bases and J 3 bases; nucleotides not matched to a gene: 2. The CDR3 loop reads CASSFRTGGYEQYF. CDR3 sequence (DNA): TGTGCCAGCAGCTTCCGGACAGGGGGCTACGAGCAGTACTTC.

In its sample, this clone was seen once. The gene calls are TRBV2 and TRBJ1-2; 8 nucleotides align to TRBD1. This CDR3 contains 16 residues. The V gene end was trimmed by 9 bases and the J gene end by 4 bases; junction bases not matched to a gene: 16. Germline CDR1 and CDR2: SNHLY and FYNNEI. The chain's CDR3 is CASQPGQALKTYGYTF. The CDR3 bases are TGTGCCAGTCAACCGGGACAGGCCCTTAAAACCTATGGCTACACCTTC.

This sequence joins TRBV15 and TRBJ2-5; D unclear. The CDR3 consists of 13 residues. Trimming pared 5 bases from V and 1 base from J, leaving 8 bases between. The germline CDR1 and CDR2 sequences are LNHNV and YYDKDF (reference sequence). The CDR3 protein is CATSVQVQETQYF. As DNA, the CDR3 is TGTGCCACCAGCGTGCAGGTCCAAGAGACCCAGTACTTC.

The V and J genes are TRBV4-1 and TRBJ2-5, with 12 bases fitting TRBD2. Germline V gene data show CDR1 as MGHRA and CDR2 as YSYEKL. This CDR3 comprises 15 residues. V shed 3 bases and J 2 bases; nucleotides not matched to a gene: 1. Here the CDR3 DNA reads TGCGCCAGCAGCCATGGACTAGCGGGGCAAGAGACCCAGTACTTC. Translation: CASSHGLAGQETQYF.

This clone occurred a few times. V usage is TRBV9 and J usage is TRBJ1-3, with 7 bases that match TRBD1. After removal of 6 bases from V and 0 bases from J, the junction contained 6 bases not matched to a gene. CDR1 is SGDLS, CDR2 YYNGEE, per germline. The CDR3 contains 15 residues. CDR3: CASNLRGSSGNTIYF. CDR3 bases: TGTGCCAGCAACCTCAGGGGGAGCTCTGGAAACACCATATATTTT. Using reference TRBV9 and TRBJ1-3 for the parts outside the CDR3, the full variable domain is DSGVTQTPKHLITATGQRVTLRCSPRSGDLSVYWYQQSLDQGLQFLIQYYNGEERAKGNILERFSAQQFPDLHSELNLSSLELGDSALYFCASNLRGSSGNTIYFGEGSWLTVV.

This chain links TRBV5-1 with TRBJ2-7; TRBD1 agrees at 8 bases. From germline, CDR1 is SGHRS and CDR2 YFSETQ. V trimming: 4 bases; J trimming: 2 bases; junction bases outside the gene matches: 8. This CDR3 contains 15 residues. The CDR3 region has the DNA TGCGCCAGCAGCCCCCGGACAGGGACCCCCTACGAGCAGTACTTC. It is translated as CASSPRTGTPYEQYF.

Here the CDR3 reads CASSPGQAEGTQYF. CDR3 DNA: TGTGCCAGCAGCCCGGGACAGGCCGAGGGGACCCAGTACTTC. The rearrangement joins TRBV14 to TRBJ2-5, with TRBD1 identical over 8 bases. Looked up from germline, CDR1 is SGHDN and CDR2 is FVKESK. J lost 7 bases, V lost 4 bases, and 8 bases had no gene match. The CDR3 has 14 residues.

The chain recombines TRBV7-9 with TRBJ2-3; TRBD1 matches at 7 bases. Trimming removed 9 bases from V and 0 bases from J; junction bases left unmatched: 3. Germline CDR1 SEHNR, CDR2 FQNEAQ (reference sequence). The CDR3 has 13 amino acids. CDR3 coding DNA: TGTGCCAGTACAGGGGTTAGCACAGATACGCAGTATTTT. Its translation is CASTGVSTDTQYF.

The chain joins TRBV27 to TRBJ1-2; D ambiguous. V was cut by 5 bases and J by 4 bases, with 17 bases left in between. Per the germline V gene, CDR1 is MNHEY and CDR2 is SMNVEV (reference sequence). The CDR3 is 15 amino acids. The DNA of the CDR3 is TGTGCCAGCAGTCCTCGACAAAACCTCGGCTATGGCTACACCTTC. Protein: CASSPRQNLGYGYTF.

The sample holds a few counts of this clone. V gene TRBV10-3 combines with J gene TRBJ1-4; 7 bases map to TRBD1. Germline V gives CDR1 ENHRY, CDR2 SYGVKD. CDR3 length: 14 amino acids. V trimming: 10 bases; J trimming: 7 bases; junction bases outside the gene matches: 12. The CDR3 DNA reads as TGTGCCACCGCCCTAGGACAGGAGGGTGAAAAACTGTTTTTT. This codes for CATALGQEGEKLFF.

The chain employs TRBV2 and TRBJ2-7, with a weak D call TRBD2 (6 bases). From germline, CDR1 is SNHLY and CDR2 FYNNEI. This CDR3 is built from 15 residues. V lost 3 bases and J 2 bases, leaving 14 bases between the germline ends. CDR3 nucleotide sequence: TGTGCCAGCAGTGACATCGGGTCGGGAGCCTACGAGCAGTACTTC. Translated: CASSDIGSGAYEQYF.

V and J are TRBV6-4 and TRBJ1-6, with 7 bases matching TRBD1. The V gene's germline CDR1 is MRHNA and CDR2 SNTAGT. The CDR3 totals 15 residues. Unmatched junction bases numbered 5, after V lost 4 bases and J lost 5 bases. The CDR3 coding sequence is TGTGCCAGCAGTGTCGCCGGGACAGATAATTCACCCCTCCACTTT. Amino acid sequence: CASSVAGTDNSPLHF.

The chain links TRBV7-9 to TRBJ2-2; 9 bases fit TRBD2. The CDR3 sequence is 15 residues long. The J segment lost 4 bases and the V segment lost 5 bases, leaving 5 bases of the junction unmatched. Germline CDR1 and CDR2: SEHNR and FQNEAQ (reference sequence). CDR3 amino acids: CASSGRLAVTGELFF. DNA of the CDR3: TGTGCCAGCAGCGGTCGACTAGCGGTCACCGGGGAGCTGTTTTTT.

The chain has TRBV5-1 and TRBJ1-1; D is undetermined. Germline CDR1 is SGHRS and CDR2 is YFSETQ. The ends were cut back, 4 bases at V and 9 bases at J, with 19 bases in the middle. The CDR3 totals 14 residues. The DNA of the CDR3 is TGCGCCAGCAGCCCGGAGGTCAGCTGGGGAAAAGCTTTCTTT. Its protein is CASSPEVSWGKAFF.

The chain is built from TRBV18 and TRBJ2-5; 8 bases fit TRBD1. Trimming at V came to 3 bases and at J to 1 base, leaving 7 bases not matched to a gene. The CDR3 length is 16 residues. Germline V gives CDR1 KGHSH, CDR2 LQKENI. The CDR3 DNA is TGTGCCAGCTCACCGCCGGACAGGGCCCTCCAAGAGACCCAGTACTTC. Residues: CASSPPDRALQETQYF.

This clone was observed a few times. This CDR3 is CASKDRAQETQYF. CDR3 DNA: TGTGCCAGTAAAGACAGGGCGCAAGAGACCCAGTACTTC. V usage is TRBV19 and J usage is TRBJ2-5, with TRBD1 matching over 7 bases. The CDR3 has 13 residues. The ends lost 7 bases at V and 2 bases at J; junction bases unmatched: 4. The V gene's germline CDR1 is LNHDA and CDR2 SQIVND (reference sequence).

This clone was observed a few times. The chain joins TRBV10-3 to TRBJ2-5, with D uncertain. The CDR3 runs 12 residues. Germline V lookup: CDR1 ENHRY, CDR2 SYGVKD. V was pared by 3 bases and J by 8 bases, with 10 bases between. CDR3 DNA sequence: TGTGCCATCAGTGAAGAGGAACCTACCCAGTACTTC. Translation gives CAISEEEPTQYF.

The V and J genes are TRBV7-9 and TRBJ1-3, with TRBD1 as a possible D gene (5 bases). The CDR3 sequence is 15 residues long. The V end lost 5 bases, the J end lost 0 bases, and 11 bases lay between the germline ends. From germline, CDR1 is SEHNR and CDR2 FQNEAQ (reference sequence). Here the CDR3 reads CASSLRGDSGNTIYF. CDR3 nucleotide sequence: TGTGCCAGCAGCCTGCGGGGGGACTCTGGAAACACCATATATTTT.

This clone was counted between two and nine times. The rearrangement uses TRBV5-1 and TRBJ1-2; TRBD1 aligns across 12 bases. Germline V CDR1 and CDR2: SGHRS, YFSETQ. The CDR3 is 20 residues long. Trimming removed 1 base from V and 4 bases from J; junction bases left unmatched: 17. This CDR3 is CASSLRNAAGQGASGYGYTF. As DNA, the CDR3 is TGCGCCAGCAGCTTGAGGAATGCTGCGGGACAGGGGGCGAGTGGCTATGGCTACACCTTC.

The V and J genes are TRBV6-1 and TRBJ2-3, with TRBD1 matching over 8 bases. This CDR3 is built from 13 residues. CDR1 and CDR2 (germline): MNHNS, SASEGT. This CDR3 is CAATGAITDTQYF. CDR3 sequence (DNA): TGTGCAGCGACAGGGGCCATCACAGATACGCAGTATTTT.

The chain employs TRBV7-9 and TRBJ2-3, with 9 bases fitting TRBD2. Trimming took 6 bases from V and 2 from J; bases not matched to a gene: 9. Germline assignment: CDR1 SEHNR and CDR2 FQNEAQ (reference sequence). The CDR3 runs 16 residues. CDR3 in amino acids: CASRHPLAGATDTQYF. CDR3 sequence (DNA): TGTGCCAGCAGGCACCCCTTAGCGGGAGCCACAGATACGCAGTATTTT.

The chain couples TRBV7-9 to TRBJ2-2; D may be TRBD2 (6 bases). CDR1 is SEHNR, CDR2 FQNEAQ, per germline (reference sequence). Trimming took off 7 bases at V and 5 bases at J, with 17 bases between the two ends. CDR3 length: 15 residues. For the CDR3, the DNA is TGTGCCAGCAACTCACTAGCCGAGGGGACCGGGGAGCTGTTTTTT. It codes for CASNSLAEGTGELFF.